The clone carrying this TCR beta chain occurred a few times. Its cognate antigen is unknown. Germline lookup yields CDR1 SGHAT and CDR2 FQNNGV. Trimming removed 7 bases from V and 0 bases from J, with 9 bases in between. CDR3 length: 14 residues. Splitting of CD4+ cells produced CD45RA+ naive and CD45RA-negative memory subsets. Over several immunoSEQ plates, each subset's genomic DNA was distributed in even portions. In the original processing: Junction-only immunoSEQ data arrived without quality scores, meaning filtering differed. Assay used: immunoSEQ multiplex PCR; TCRdb lists only in-frame clones, some missing. V, J and clone size are taken as reported in that table, and D and trimming were inferred from the DNA itself. The table shows under 750,000 clones, with just under 75% occurring only once. This record belongs to a study of shared clonotypes between healthy human individuals. Overall study results and limits: Among a handful of donors, roughly 5% of naive CD4 clonotypes were found in common.

Sequenced material: memory CD4+ T cells sorted from blood. Subset defined: CD45RA-negative fraction. The rearrangement joins TRBV11-2 to TRBJ2-2; the D is unclear. This receptor was obtained from a woman between 25 and 40 years old in good health. CDR3 sequence: CASTGHANTGELFF. CDR3 nucleotides: TGTGCCAGCACGGGTCACGCGAACACCGGGGAGCTGTTTTTT.